This TCR beta chain was found in a study of T-cell memory formation after mild COVID-19. Across the whole study: For the most part, TCR clusters were specific to one donor. Study-wide results and limits: Among CD4+ contracting clones, most were CM and EM, and CD8+ ones EMRA.

TCRdb recomputed calls from the 5' RACE reads with MiXCR, one row per CDR3 protein. This table holds around 310,000 distinct CDR3 sequences, 20% to 25% found once. This clonotype was recorded a few times. Its antigen is not identified. The V end lost 4 bases, the J end lost 4 bases, and 11 bases lay between the germline ends. CDR1 is SGHRS, CDR2 YFSETQ, per germline. The CDR3 length is 13 residues. V usage is TRBV5-1 and J usage is TRBJ2-5; D is uncertain. The specimen was PBMCs or a T cell subset sorted from them (not recorded which). This sequence was found in a young man who had mild COVID-19 (a few samples of this study predate the infection). Cell type and time point are not known. CDR3 in DNA: TGCGCCAGCAGCAAATTAGGAGCAGAGACCCAGTACTTC. Translated: CASSKLGAETQYF.